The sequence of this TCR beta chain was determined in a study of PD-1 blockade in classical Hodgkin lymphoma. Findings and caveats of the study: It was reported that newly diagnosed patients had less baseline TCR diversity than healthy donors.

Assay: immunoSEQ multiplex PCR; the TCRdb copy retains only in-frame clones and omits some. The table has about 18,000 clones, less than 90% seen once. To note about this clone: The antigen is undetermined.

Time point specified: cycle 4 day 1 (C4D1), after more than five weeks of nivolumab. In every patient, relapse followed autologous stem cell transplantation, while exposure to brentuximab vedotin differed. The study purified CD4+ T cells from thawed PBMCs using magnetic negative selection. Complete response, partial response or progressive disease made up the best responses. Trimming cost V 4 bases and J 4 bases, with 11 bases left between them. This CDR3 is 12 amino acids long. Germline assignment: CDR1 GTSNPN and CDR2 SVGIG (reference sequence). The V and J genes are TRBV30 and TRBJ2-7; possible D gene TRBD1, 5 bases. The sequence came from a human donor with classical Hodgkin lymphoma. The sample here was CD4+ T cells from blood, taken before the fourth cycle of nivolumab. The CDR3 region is CAWNQGTYEQYF. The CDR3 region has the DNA TGTGCCTGGAACCAGGGAACGTACGAGCAGTACTTC. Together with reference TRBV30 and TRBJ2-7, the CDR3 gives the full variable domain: SQTIHQWPATLVQPVGSPLSLECTVEGTSNPNLYWYRQAAGRGLQLLFYSVGIGQISSEVPQNLSASRPQDRQFILSSKKLLLSDSGFYLCAWNQGTYEQYFGPGTRLTVT.